The clone carrying this T cell receptor beta chain was recorded many times. Its antigen is still unknown. Germline V gene data show CDR1 as SGHDT and CDR2 as YYEEEE. V shed 5 bases, J shed 2 bases, and the junction held 8 bases outside the gene matches. CDR3 length: 15 amino acids. The data derive from a study of T cells after posttransplantation cyclophosphamide. The data were produced by immunoSEQ multiplex PCR, yet TCRdb's version contains in-frame clones alone and is incomplete. The sample includes over 35,000 clones, none of them occurring once. Study results and caveats: Tissue-infiltrating T cells from skin or gut overlapped little with blood T cells. Donor-recipient repertoire similarity was low at 1-2 months, rising over year one.

The related graft donor's blood sample was taken on the day of bone marrow donation. Sequencing used PBMCs. The sequence was obtained from a man aged 40-49 years in good health, CMV-negative, and a related stem cell transplant donor. The rearrangement uses TRBV5-6 and TRBJ2-3, with 7 positions matching TRBD1. The CDR3 loop reads CASSYRQGPTDTQYF. The CDR3 nucleotides are TGTGCCAGCAGTTACCGACAGGGCCCCACAGATACGCAGTATTTT.